Listed here is a single T cell receptor (beta chain). These data originate in a study of blood T cell repertoires in COVID-19. At the level of the study: Material from acute and convalescent COVID-19 was sourced from the United States, Italy and Spain.

There are 17 residues in the CDR3. Germline assignment: CDR1 SGHNT and CDR2 YENEEA. Unmatched junction bases numbered 14, after V lost 2 bases and J lost 7 bases. Per the original data handling: Quantification of nucleated cells was approximated via reference gene primer amplification. This table comes from immunoSEQ multiplex PCR, and its TCRdb copy is limited to in-frame clones, with some not included. V and J calls and clone size follow that table, whereas D and trimming were derived from the DNA. The table has about 44,000 clones, roughly 87% seen once. Input material: peripheral blood. J is TRBJ2-5 and V is TRBV11-3; 9 positions match TRBD2. This clonotype was sampled from a woman older than 75 in a cohort sampled during active or convalescent COVID-19. The CDR3 coding sequence is TGTGCCAGCAGCTTATTGTCCCCTGGTAGCGGGAGTGGGACCCAGTACTTC. Encoded protein: CASSLLSPGSGSGTQYF.